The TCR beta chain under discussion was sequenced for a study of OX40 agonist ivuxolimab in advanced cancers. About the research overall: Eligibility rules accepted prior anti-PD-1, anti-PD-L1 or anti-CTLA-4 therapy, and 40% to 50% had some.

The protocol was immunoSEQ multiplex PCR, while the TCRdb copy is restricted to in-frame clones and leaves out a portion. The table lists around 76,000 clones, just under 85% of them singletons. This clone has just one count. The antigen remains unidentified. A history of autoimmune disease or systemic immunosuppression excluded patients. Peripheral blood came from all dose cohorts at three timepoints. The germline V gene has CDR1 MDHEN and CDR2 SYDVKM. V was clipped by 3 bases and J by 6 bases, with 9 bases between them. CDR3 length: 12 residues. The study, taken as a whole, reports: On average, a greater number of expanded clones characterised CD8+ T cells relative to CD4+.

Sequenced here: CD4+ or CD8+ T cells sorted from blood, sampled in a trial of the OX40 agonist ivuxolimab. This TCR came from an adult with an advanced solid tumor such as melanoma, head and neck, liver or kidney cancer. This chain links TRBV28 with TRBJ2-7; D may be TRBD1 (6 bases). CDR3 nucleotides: TGTGCCAGCAGTTTGGGCAGGGGCGAGCAGTACGTC. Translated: CASSLGRGEQYV.